The text below deals with one T cell receptor beta chain. Its specific antigen is unknown. Per-base quality was not reported, and no clone a single base away is much larger than it. Sequencing used an Illumina HiSeq 1500. The public reads were reprocessed in TCRdb via fastp at Q25 and MiXCR, keeping in-frame beta chains. Each entry is one CDR3 protein sequence, shown with its most common DNA and genes. Within this sample are around 290,000 distinct CDR3 sequences, with about 25% of them counted one time only. Of the sample, 11% to 15% is held by the ten largest clones. This record comes from a study of T cell repertoires in cytomegalovirus infection (dated 2019 in TCRdb). For the study in its entirety: Because public TCR beta signatures pointed to carriage of CMV infection together with the matching HLA type, the HLA type of each donor mattered for the analysis. Overall study outcomes, separate from this receptor: In both this cohort and an independent roughly 330-donor cohort, the cumulative frequency of public TCR beta family members distinguished carriers of CMV infection plus the relevant HLA type. In the ex vivo response, HLA-C-restricted CMV-specific TCR beta clonotypes were dominant, and in two of eight donors the single most frequent clonotype came from this HLA-C-restricted group.

The germline V gene (reference sequence) specifies DFQATT as CDR1 and SNEGSKA as CDR2. Germline trimming: 3 bases from V, 4 bases from J; junction bases outside gene matches: 6. There are 14 amino acids in the CDR3, from cysteine to phenylalanine inclusive. Kept here is only the CDR3 DNA, which spans 42 bases and is read in frame from base 1. The TCR was taken from a human donor in good health (CMV status not recorded). Some clones in this sample may be carry-over from other donors' samples. Source material: PBMCs. This chain joins TRBV20-1 to TRBJ2-1, and TRBD2 matches 7 of the central bases. The CDR3 amino acid sequence is: CSASRLADYNEQFF. The bases read TGCAGTGCTAGTCGCCTAGCGGATTACAATGAGCAGTTCTTC.